A single sample is the source of the 25 T cell receptor beta chains below, sequenced in a study of metastatic and nonmetastatic thyroid tumors. From the PCR reads, TCRdb re-called clones with MiXCR. The sample yields over 55,000 clones, almost 30% seen once. Before thyroid surgery, none of the patients had received any treatment. Sequencing used blood. The receptors were sampled from a female donor with papillary thyroid cancer or a benign thyroid nodule (not recorded which). Some clones in this sample may be carry-over from other donors' samples.

This clone was picked up a small number of times. The chain joins TRBV2 to TRBJ1-6; D remains ambiguous. This CDR3 is 14 amino acids long. Trimming removed 4 bases at V and 7 bases at J, with 11 bases between. Germline V gene sequence: CDR1 SNHLY, CDR2 FYNNEI. In DNA, the CDR3 is TGTGCCAGCAGTGGCTGGACGGAGAATTCACCCCTCCACTTT. This encodes CASSGWTENSPLHF.

The rearrangement joins TRBV10-3 to TRBJ2-3; 8 nucleotides line up with TRBD1. V lost 5 bases to trimming and J lost 0 bases; unmatched junction nucleotides: 4. CDR3 length equals 15 residues. Germline-derived CDR1 and CDR2 are ENHRY and SYGVKD. This CDR3 is CAISWTGTSTDTQYF. CDR3 coding DNA: TGTGCCATCAGTTGGACAGGGACCAGCACAGATACGCAGTATTTT.

The CDR3 DNA is TGCAGGGCACCGGGACAGGGGGTTGAATCTTATGGCTACACCTTC. This codes for CRAPGQGVESYGYTF. The J gene is TRBJ1-2, the V gene TRBV20-1, with 11 bases matching TRBD1. This CDR3 contains 15 residues. Germline V gene data show CDR1 as DFQATT and CDR2 as SNEGSKA (reference sequence).

This clone has a handful of counts. In nucleotides, the CDR3 is TGTGCCAGCAGAAGGGCCGGGGAGCTGTTTTTT. Its protein is CASRRAGELFF. V gene TRBV25-1 combines with J gene TRBJ2-2; D gene unclear. Deletions cut 6 bases from V and 6 bases from J, with 5 bases between. Germline loops: CDR1 MGHDK, CDR2 SYGVNS. The CDR3 runs 11 residues.

By its share, this clone is medium-sized. The V call is TRBV12-3 or TRBV12-4, the J call TRBJ1-5, with TRBD1 as a possible D gene (5 bases). This CDR3 has 16 residues. V lost 3 bases and J 2 bases, leaving 14 bases between the germline ends. The CDR3 DNA reads TGTGCCAGCAGTTTGTGGGGCGCAGTGGGCAATCAGCCCCAGCATTTT. This codes for CASSLWGAVGNQPQHF.

This clone was recorded a few times. The chain has TRBV6-2 or TRBV6-3 and TRBJ1-2; D remains ambiguous. This CDR3 contains 13 residues. Germline V lookup: CDR1 MNHEY, CDR2 SVGEGT. Trimming stripped 2 bases from V and 0 bases from J, with 4 bases between. CDR3 sequence (DNA): TGTGCCAGCAGTTACCTCCCTAACTATGGCTACACCTTC. It codes for CASSYLPNYGYTF.

At least ten counts were recorded for this clone. The chain links TRBV14 to TRBJ2-7; no definite D call. Germline CDR1 reads SGHDN; CDR2 reads FVKESK. V lost 4 bases and J 6 bases, leaving 19 bases between the germline ends. The CDR3 length is 15 residues. As DNA, the CDR3 is TGTGCCAGCAGCCGAGAACCCCGACGGATCTCCGAGCAGTACTTC. Translation: CASSREPRRISEQYF.

This clone was detected many times. The V call is TRBV15, the J call TRBJ2-7, with D tentatively TRBD1 (5 bases). Germline V gene lookup returns CDR1 LNHNV and CDR2 YYDKDF (reference sequence). V was trimmed by 6 bases and J by 0 bases, leaving 21 bases between them. The CDR3 contains 17 residues. Here the CDR3 DNA reads TGTGCCACCAGTAGACTCCGGTCAGGGTCCCTCTCCTACGAGCAGTACTTC. This gives the protein CATSRLRSGSLSYEQYF.

There are a few counts of this clone. The rearrangement links TRBV6-2 or TRBV6-3 to TRBJ2-3, with 10 bases aligning to TRBD2. The ends lost 5 bases at V and 1 base at J; junction bases unmatched: 3. From germline, CDR1 is MNHEY and CDR2 SVGEGT. This CDR3 region has 15 residues. CDR3 in DNA: TGTGCCAGCAGTCCCCTAGCGGGGGGCACAGATACGCAGTATTTT. It specifies CASSPLAGGTDTQYF.

This rearrangement joins TRBV6-6 to TRBJ1-3, with 9 positions matching TRBD1. The CDR3 loop spans 16 amino acids. J lost 4 bases, V lost 5 bases, and 9 bases had no gene match. Germline CDR1 MNHNY, CDR2 SVGAGI (reference sequence). CDR3 sequence reads: CASSLTGTGLGNTIYF. CDR3 DNA: TGTGCCAGCAGTCTGACCGGGACAGGGCTCGGAAACACCATATATTTT.

This chain connects TRBV6-2 or TRBV6-3 to TRBJ2-1; D remains ambiguous. This CDR3 region has 13 residues. V was trimmed by 4 bases and J by 2 bases, leaving 6 bases between them. Germline V gene lookup returns CDR1 MNHEY and CDR2 SVGEGT. The CDR3 DNA reads TGTGCCAGCAGTTTGTACACCTACAATGAGCAGTTCTTC. Protein product: CASSLYTYNEQFF.

This clone was observed at least ten times. This rearrangement joins TRBV27 to TRBJ2-4, with 7 bases that match TRBD2. CDR1 MNHEY and CDR2 SMNVEV come from the germline V gene (reference sequence). CDR3 length equals 16 residues. V gave up 0 bases and J gave up 8 bases; unmatched junction bases: 10. The CDR3 DNA follows: TGTGCCAGCAGTTTATCGGTCAGAGCGGGAAGGGACATTCAGTACTTC. Its protein product is CASSLSVRAGRDIQYF.

By its share, this clone is medium-sized. The J gene is TRBJ2-7, the V gene TRBV6-2 or TRBV6-3; 9 nucleotides align to TRBD2. The CDR3 loop spans 15 amino acids. The germline V gene has CDR1 MNHEY and CDR2 SVGEGT. Trimming cost V 5 bases and J 2 bases; bases outside gene matches: 7. As DNA, the CDR3 is TGTGCCAGCAGTCCCACTAGCGGGCACGCCTACGAGCAGTACTTC. Amino acids: CASSPTSGHAYEQYF.

This clone has a count of ten or more. This chain uses TRBV30 with TRBJ1-2; D is unresolved. V shed 2 bases and J shed 0 bases, with 4 bases lying between them. Germline V gene data show CDR1 as GTSNPN and CDR2 as SVGIG (reference sequence). This CDR3 has 12 residues. CDR3 sequence (DNA): TGTGCCTGGAGTATCGCTAACTATGGCTACACCTTC. Protein sequence: CAWSIANYGYTF.

This clone was seen only a few times. V gene TRBV12-3 or TRBV12-4 combines with J gene TRBJ2-7; possible D gene TRBD1, 6 bases. The CDR3 is 12 residues long. The V and J ends lost 7 bases and 4 bases respectively, with 11 bases between them. CDR3 sequence reads: CASTPTGYEQYF. CDR3 coding DNA: TGTGCCAGCACCCCGACAGGATACGAGCAGTACTTC.

This clone came up a few times. The V and J genes are TRBV28 and TRBJ2-5; 8 positions match TRBD1. There are 14 residues in the CDR3. The V and J ends lost 4 bases and 7 bases, in that order; junction bases with no gene match: 8. Germline CDR1 and CDR2: MDHEN and SYDVKM. CDR3 sequence (DNA): TGTGCCAGCAGTTCCTCCGGGACAGGACTGACCCAGTACTTC. It encodes CASSSSGTGLTQYF.

V gene TRBV5-1 combines with J gene TRBJ2-7, with D perhaps given as TRBD1 or TRBD2 (6 bases each). The ends were cut back, 2 bases at V and 0 bases at J, with 12 bases in the middle. This CDR3 has 15 amino acids. Germline V lookup: CDR1 SGHRS, CDR2 YFSETQ. CDR3 nucleotides: TGCGCCAGCAGCTTAGGGGGGCAGGCCTCCTACGAGCAGTACTTC. Protein sequence: CASSLGGQASYEQYF. The whole variable domain, remainder taken from reference TRBV5-1 and TRBJ2-7, is KAGVTQTPRYLIKTRGQQVTLSCSPISGHRSVSWYQQTPGQGLQFLFEYFSETQRNKGNFPGRFSGRQFSNSRSEMNVSTLELGDSALYLCASSLGGQASYEQYFGPGTRLTVT.

V is TRBV12-3 or TRBV12-4 and J is TRBJ2-1; TRBD2 matches 10 bases. Trimming at V came to 6 bases and at J to 8 bases, leaving 10 bases not matched to a gene. The length of the CDR3 is 15 residues. The CDR3 here is CASRESSGSGYEQFF. The CDR3, as DNA: TGTGCCAGCAGGGAATCTAGCGGGAGTGGTTATGAGCAGTTCTTC.

The chain combines TRBV27 with TRBJ2-3; a possible D gene is TRBD2 (5 bases). This CDR3 spans 14 amino acids. The V and J ends lost 4 bases and 1 base respectively, with 9 bases between them. Per germline, CDR1 MNHEY and CDR2 SMNVEV (reference sequence). The CDR3 region has the DNA TGTGCCAGCAGTTACTCACTAGGCACAGATACGCAGTATTTT. Translated, it gives CASSYSLGTDTQYF.

This clone appeared a few times. CDR3 region: CASNPGRAVEPQHF. CDR3 DNA: TGTGCCAGCAACCCGGGTAGGGCGGTGGAGCCCCAGCATTTT. This sequence joins TRBV6-2 or TRBV6-3 and TRBJ1-5; D call uncertain. Germline V gene lookup returns CDR1 MNHEY and CDR2 SVGEGT. Deletions cut 7 bases from V and 8 bases from J, with 18 bases between. The CDR3 covers 14 residues.

CDR3 coding DNA: TGCAGTGCTCCCAGCCGAATAGGGAGCTCCTACAATGAGCAGTTCTTC. Protein: CSAPSRIGSSYNEQFF. This rearrangement joins TRBV20-1 to TRBJ2-1; weak D call: TRBD2 (5 bases). The V end was cut by 5 bases, the J end by 0 bases, with 17 bases between. Per the germline V gene, CDR1 is DFQATT and CDR2 is SNEGSKA (reference sequence). The CDR3 runs to 16 residues.

This sequence joins TRBV12-3 or TRBV12-4 and TRBJ1-5; no clear D gene. Trimming stripped 4 bases from V and 0 bases from J, with 7 bases between. CDR3 length equals 14 residues. The CDR3 DNA sequence: TGTGCCAGCAGTTCGGCTTATAGCAATCAGCCCCAGCATTTT. Translation gives CASSSAYSNQPQHF.

The V call is TRBV18, the J call TRBJ1-2; a weak D match, TRBD1 (6 bases). Germline V gene sequence: CDR1 KGHSH, CDR2 LQKENI. The V end lost 5 bases, the J end lost 7 bases, and 17 bases lay between the germline ends. This CDR3 is built from 14 residues. CDR3 sequence (DNA): TGTGCCAGCTCAGCCGAGGGGGTTTATGGTGGCTACACCTTC. Protein: CASSAEGVYGGYTF.

The gene calls are TRBV11-2 and TRBJ2-1; TRBD2 aligns across 8 bases. The CDR3 has 13 residues. The germline V gene encodes CDR1 SGHAT and CDR2 FQNNGV. J was trimmed by 8 bases and V by 5 bases; bases with no gene match: 5. CDR3 sequence (DNA): TGTGCCAGCAGCATCAGAGCGGGAGATGAGCAGTTCTTC. Its protein product is CASSIRAGDEQFF. The full variable domain, with the rest looked up from reference TRBV11-2 and TRBJ2-1, is EAGVAQSPRYKIIEKRQSVAFWCNPISGHATLYWYQQILGQGPKLLIQFQNNGVVDDSQLPKDRFSAERLKGVDSTLKIQPAKLEDSAVYLCASSIRAGDEQFFGPGTRLTVL.

This clone is medium-sized in the sample. The chain uses TRBV6-2 or TRBV6-3 and TRBJ2-5; D might be TRBD2 (6 bases). Trimming stripped 0 bases from V and 5 bases from J, with 10 bases between. The CDR3 loop spans 14 amino acids. Germline V gene sequence: CDR1 MNHEY, CDR2 SVGEGT. Here the CDR3 DNA reads TGTGCCAGCAGTTACTCTACGGGACTGGAGACCCAGTACTTC. This sequence encodes CASSYSTGLETQYF.